This T cell receptor (beta chain) was sequenced for a study of blood T cell repertoires in COVID-19. As for the study in general: Researchers got acute and convalescent COVID-19 samples from the United States, Italy and Spain. PBMCs, B-cell-depleted T cells, or T cells were the source of the cDNA or gDNA that made up the material.

Trimming at V came to 7 bases and at J to 4 bases, leaving 21 bases not matched to a gene. Germline CDR1 is LNHDA and CDR2 is SQIVND (reference sequence). This CDR3 has 18 residues. In the authors' workflow: Estimation of nucleated cell counts relied on the amplification of reference gene primers. The method was immunoSEQ multiplex PCR; TCRdb's version includes in-frame clones alone and lacks a portion of them. V and J calls and clone size are those listed in that table; D and trimming were worked out from the DNA. The table lists some 45,000 clones, approximately 88% of them singletons. The sample taken for sequencing was peripheral blood. The chain links TRBV19 to TRBJ1-2; 7 positions match TRBD1. The TCR originated in a human donor with active COVID-19. The donor label of this sample is uncertain. The CDR3 bases are TGTGCCAGTACGACGAACCCTTATAGGGACAGAGACTTCTATGGCTACACCTTC. As protein: CASTTNPYRDRDFYGYTF.